A selection of T cell receptor beta chains follows, all from one sample in a study. TCRdb used MiXCR to reprocess the RT-PCR reads, holding one entry per CDR3 protein. The top ten hold roughly 4% of the sample, which has hundreds of thousands of distinct CDR3 sequences, about 14% seen once. The sequencing sample was made of memory CD4+ T cells from blood. Source of these receptors: a female donor in good health, serving as a healthy control. Each CDR3 is given with its conserved first and last residue. Each record gives: D gene, V gene, clone size, J gene, CDR3 DNA, CDR3 protein. A D gene is named only where the DNA matches it firmly. Clone size is shown for a subset of rows, as once, few, many or a class of expanded clone.

d_call: .; v_call: TRBV20-1; clone_size: .; j_call: TRBJ2-5; cdr3_nt: TGCAGTGCCCTGAGGGGGAATGCTCAAGAGACCCAGTACTTC; cdr3_aa: CSALRGNAQETQYF
d_call: TRBD1; v_call: TRBV7-2; clone_size: .; j_call: TRBJ2-5; cdr3_nt: TGTGCCAGCAGCGTGGGACAGGGGAGTCGGGAGACCCAGTACTTC; cdr3_aa: CASSVGQGSRETQYF
d_call: TRBD1; v_call: TRBV6-5; clone_size: .; j_call: TRBJ2-7; cdr3_nt: TGTGCCAGCAAGGACAGGGTGGCAACCGGAACCACCTACGAGCAGTACTTC; cdr3_aa: CASKDRVATGTTYEQYF
d_call: TRBD2; v_call: TRBV28; clone_size: many; j_call: TRBJ2-1; cdr3_nt: TGTGCCACCTGGGTTAGCGGGAGTAGTTACAATGAGCAGTTCTTC; cdr3_aa: CATWVSGSSYNEQFF
d_call: .; v_call: TRBV11-2; clone_size: few; j_call: TRBJ2-3; cdr3_nt: TGTGCCAGCAGCTTCGGACAGCACACAGATACGCAGTATTTT; cdr3_aa: CASSFGQHTDTQYF
d_call: .; v_call: TRBV29-1; clone_size: .; j_call: TRBJ1-2; cdr3_nt: TGCAGCGGTCTGGAGGGGAATGGCTACACCTTC; cdr3_aa: CSGLEGNGYTF
d_call: .; v_call: TRBV11-2; clone_size: .; j_call: TRBJ1-2; cdr3_nt: TGTGCCAGCAGCTCGGGCAGTTGGAGTGGCTACACCTTC; cdr3_aa: CASSSGSWSGYTF
d_call: .; v_call: TRBV4-1; clone_size: .; j_call: TRBJ2-2; cdr3_nt: TGCGCCAGCAGCCAGGGGGGGCGCGACCCCACCGGGGAGCTGTTTTTT; cdr3_aa: CASSQGGRDPTGELFF
d_call: .; v_call: TRBV12-3/TRBV12-4; clone_size: many; j_call: TRBJ2-2; cdr3_nt: TGTGCCAGCAGTACAGGGAACACCGGGGAGCTGTTTTTT; cdr3_aa: CASSTGNTGELFF
d_call: TRBD2; v_call: TRBV6-5; clone_size: many; j_call: TRBJ2-2; cdr3_nt: TGTGCCAGCACCCCCTGGCGGGAGGGCACCGGGGAGCTGTTTTTT; cdr3_aa: CASTPWREGTGELFF
d_call: .; v_call: TRBV5-6; clone_size: .; j_call: TRBJ1-1; cdr3_nt: TGTGCCAGCAGTTTGTCCCAGAACACTGAAGATTTCTTT; cdr3_aa: CASSLSQNTEDFF
d_call: TRBD1; v_call: TRBV12-3/TRBV12-4; clone_size: many; j_call: TRBJ2-7; cdr3_nt: TGTGCCAGCAGCTCGAACAGGGGACCCTACGAGCAGTACTTC; cdr3_aa: CASSSNRGPYEQYF
d_call: TRBD1; v_call: TRBV4-2; clone_size: .; j_call: TRBJ2-7; cdr3_nt: TGTGCCAGCAGCCAAGGACAGGGGATCTACGCGGAGCAGTACTTC; cdr3_aa: CASSQGQGIYAEQYF
d_call: .; v_call: TRBV29-1; clone_size: many; j_call: TRBJ2-5; cdr3_nt: TGCAGCGTCAAGGAAGGCACTCAAGAGACCCAGTACTTC; cdr3_aa: CSVKEGTQETQYF
d_call: .; v_call: TRBV7-9; clone_size: few; j_call: TRBJ2-3; cdr3_nt: TGTGCCAGGGGGACCACAGGGAACACAGATACGCAGTATTTT; cdr3_aa: CARGTTGNTDTQYF
d_call: .; v_call: TRBV28; clone_size: .; j_call: TRBJ2-1; cdr3_nt: TGTGCCAGCAGTTTATATGGCAGGGGAAAGAATGAGCAGTTCTTC; cdr3_aa: CASSLYGRGKNEQFF
d_call: TRBD2; v_call: TRBV3-1; clone_size: .; j_call: TRBJ2-3; cdr3_nt: TGTGCCAGCAGCGGAAGGGAGGGGAGGCCTACAGATACGCAGTATTTT; cdr3_aa: CASSGREGRPTDTQYF
d_call: .; v_call: TRBV3-1; clone_size: few; j_call: TRBJ2-7; cdr3_nt: TGTGCCAGCAGCCAAAGGTCTTCAAGGGAGCAGTACTTC; cdr3_aa: CASSQRSSREQYF
d_call: .; v_call: TRBV7-2; clone_size: .; j_call: TRBJ1-2; cdr3_nt: TGTGCCAGCAGCTTATATGACGGAGGGTACGGCTACACCTTC; cdr3_aa: CASSLYDGGYGYTF
d_call: TRBD2; v_call: TRBV12-3/TRBV12-4; clone_size: .; j_call: TRBJ2-7; cdr3_nt: TGTGCCAGCAGGGAAGGGACTAGCGGACGCTACGAGCAGTACTTC; cdr3_aa: CASREGTSGRYEQYF
d_call: TRBD1; v_call: TRBV5-6; clone_size: .; j_call: TRBJ2-3; cdr3_nt: TGTGCCAGCAGCCTGACAGGGATTGATACGCAGTATTTT; cdr3_aa: CASSLTGIDTQYF
d_call: TRBD1; v_call: TRBV12-3/TRBV12-4; clone_size: .; j_call: TRBJ1-2; cdr3_nt: TGTGCCAGCAGTCCGAGACAGGGATCTGGCTACACCTTC; cdr3_aa: CASSPRQGSGYTF
d_call: .; v_call: TRBV7-2; clone_size: many; j_call: TRBJ1-2; cdr3_nt: TGTGCCAGCAGCCTATGGACAGAGGGAACCTATGGCTACACCTTC; cdr3_aa: CASSLWTEGTYGYTF
d_call: .; v_call: TRBV28; clone_size: .; j_call: TRBJ2-7; cdr3_nt: TGTGCCAGCGCCCCGGGCAGCTCCTACGAGCAGTACTTC; cdr3_aa: CASAPGSSYEQYF
d_call: TRBD1; v_call: TRBV12-3/TRBV12-4; clone_size: .; j_call: TRBJ1-2; cdr3_nt: TGTGCCAGCGGACTAGGGACAGGGGGAGGATATGGCTACACCTTC; cdr3_aa: CASGLGTGGGYGYTF
d_call: TRBD1; v_call: TRBV4-2; clone_size: .; j_call: TRBJ1-5; cdr3_nt: TGTGCCAGCAGCCAGGACTGGCCGGGACAGGTGAGCGATAGCAATCAGCCCCAGCATTTT; cdr3_aa: CASSQDWPGQVSDSNQPQHF
d_call: .; v_call: TRBV6-5; clone_size: few; j_call: TRBJ2-7; cdr3_nt: TGTGCCAGCAGTTTCAGTTTTCGGGACGAGCAGTACTTC; cdr3_aa: CASSFSFRDEQYF
d_call: TRBD2; v_call: TRBV15; clone_size: many; j_call: TRBJ2-3; cdr3_nt: TGTGCCACCAGCAGCGACGGGACTAGCGTCTCTACGCAGTATTTT; cdr3_aa: CATSSDGTSVSTQYF
d_call: TRBD2; v_call: TRBV7-3; clone_size: many; j_call: TRBJ2-3; cdr3_nt: TGTGCCAGCAGCTTAGGGGGACTAGCGGGAGCAGATACGCAGTATTTT; cdr3_aa: CASSLGGLAGADTQYF
d_call: .; v_call: TRBV11-2; clone_size: .; j_call: TRBJ2-1; cdr3_nt: TGTGCCAGCAGCTCGGGACTGTCTAACAATGAGCAGTTCTTC; cdr3_aa: CASSSGLSNNEQFF
d_call: TRBD1; v_call: TRBV9; clone_size: .; j_call: TRBJ1-5; cdr3_nt: TGTGCCAGCAGCGCGGGAATGGGACAGAACAATCAGCCCCAGCATTTT; cdr3_aa: CASSAGMGQNNQPQHF
d_call: TRBD2; v_call: TRBV12-5; clone_size: .; j_call: TRBJ2-2; cdr3_nt: TGTGCTAGTGGTCCCGGACTAGCGGGAGGGCCGGGCACCGGGGAGCTGTTTTTT; cdr3_aa: CASGPGLAGGPGTGELFF
d_call: .; v_call: TRBV20-1; clone_size: few; j_call: TRBJ1-2; cdr3_nt: TGCAGTGCTAGAGACGCAGTTACTAACTATGGCTACACCTTC; cdr3_aa: CSARDAVTNYGYTF
d_call: .; v_call: TRBV6-6; clone_size: many; j_call: TRBJ2-7; cdr3_nt: TGTGCCAGCCGTACCGCCGCCTACGAGCAGTACTTC; cdr3_aa: CASRTAAYEQYF
d_call: TRBD2; v_call: TRBV10-3; clone_size: many; j_call: TRBJ2-5; cdr3_nt: TGTGCCATCAGTAAGCGGGAGTTGGGGCAAGAGACCCAGTACTTC; cdr3_aa: CAISKRELGQETQYF
d_call: TRBD1; v_call: TRBV20-1; clone_size: .; j_call: TRBJ1-1; cdr3_nt: TGCAGTGCCGTGGAGGGGGCGGGTTTGAACACTGAAGCTTTCTTT; cdr3_aa: CSAVEGAGLNTEAFF
d_call: TRBD1; v_call: TRBV10-3; clone_size: many; j_call: TRBJ2-7; cdr3_nt: TGTGCCATCAGGACAGCTATTCAGGGGGCCGAGCAGTACTTC; cdr3_aa: CAIRTAIQGAEQYF
d_call: .; v_call: TRBV29-1; clone_size: many; j_call: TRBJ1-1; cdr3_nt: TGCAGCGGCAGGCTGGGTCCGATGAACACTGAAGCTTTCTTT; cdr3_aa: CSGRLGPMNTEAFF
d_call: TRBD2; v_call: TRBV5-6; clone_size: .; j_call: TRBJ2-5; cdr3_nt: TGTGCCAGCAGCTTCTCTAGCGGGAGAGGCGGAAGAGAGACCCAGTACTTC; cdr3_aa: CASSFSSGRGGRETQYF
d_call: TRBD1; v_call: TRBV20-1; clone_size: .; j_call: TRBJ2-1; cdr3_nt: TGCAGTGCTAGAGATGCCCGCCAGGGGGCATACAATGAGCAGTTCTTC; cdr3_aa: CSARDARQGAYNEQFF
d_call: .; v_call: TRBV5-1; clone_size: few; j_call: TRBJ2-7; cdr3_nt: TGCGCCAGCAGCTTGGAACCCGGGACAAAGGACGAGCAGTACTTC; cdr3_aa: CASSLEPGTKDEQYF
d_call: TRBD1; v_call: TRBV12-3/TRBV12-4; clone_size: .; j_call: TRBJ1-6; cdr3_nt: TGTGCCAGCAGAAAACAGGGGAGCTCCTATAATTCACCCCTCCACTTT; cdr3_aa: CASRKQGSSYNSPLHF
d_call: .; v_call: TRBV5-8; clone_size: .; j_call: TRBJ2-3; cdr3_nt: TGTGCCAGCAGCCCCGCATGGGGTCAGGGGGGTTCAGATACGCAGTATTTT; cdr3_aa: CASSPAWGQGGSDTQYF
d_call: .; v_call: TRBV4-3; clone_size: many; j_call: TRBJ1-2; cdr3_nt: TGCGCCAGCAGCCAAGATTGGTCAGGGTATGGCTACACCTTC; cdr3_aa: CASSQDWSGYGYTF
d_call: .; v_call: TRBV4-3; clone_size: many; j_call: TRBJ2-3; cdr3_nt: TGCGCCAGCACCGCCGGGGTATGGGCCGATACGCAGTATTTT; cdr3_aa: CASTAGVWADTQYF
d_call: .; v_call: TRBV28; clone_size: few; j_call: TRBJ2-1; cdr3_nt: TGTGCCAGCAGTCCGGCCGGGGTGGGAGGCGGGTACAATGAGCAGTTCTTC; cdr3_aa: CASSPAGVGGGYNEQFF
d_call: .; v_call: TRBV28; clone_size: .; j_call: TRBJ1-5; cdr3_nt: TGTGCCAGCAGTTCCACAGGGCTCGCAAGACAGCCCCAGCATTTT; cdr3_aa: CASSSTGLARQPQHF
d_call: .; v_call: TRBV5-1; clone_size: few; j_call: TRBJ2-3; cdr3_nt: TGCGCCAGCAGAAACGGTCAATCCACAGATACGCAGTATTTT; cdr3_aa: CASRNGQSTDTQYF